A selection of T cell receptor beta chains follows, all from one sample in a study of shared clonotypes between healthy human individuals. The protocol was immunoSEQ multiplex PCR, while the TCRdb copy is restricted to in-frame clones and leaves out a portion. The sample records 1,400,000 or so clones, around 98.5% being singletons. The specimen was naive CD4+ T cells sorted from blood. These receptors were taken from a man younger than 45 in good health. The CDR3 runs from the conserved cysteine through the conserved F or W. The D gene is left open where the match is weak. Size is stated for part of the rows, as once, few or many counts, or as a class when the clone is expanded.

DNA: TGTGCCAGCCTCCGGCAGCAGTACACAGATACGCAGTATTTT; CDR3: CASLRQQYTDTQYF; J: TRBJ2-3; V: TRBV7-9; size: -; D: -
DNA: TGTGCCAGCTCACAGAATCGAGGGGCCCAAGAGACCCAGTACTTC; CDR3: CASSQNRGAQETQYF; J: TRBJ2-5; V: TRBV18; size: -; D: -
DNA: TGCGCCAGCAGCCCAAAGGTGAAGGGGGATCAGCCCCAGCATTTT; CDR3: CASSPKVKGDQPQHF; J: TRBJ1-5; V: TRBV4-3; size: -; D: -
DNA: TGTGCCAGCAGCAAAGGGCCCGGAGCCTACGAGCAGTACTTC; CDR3: CASSKGPGAYEQYF; J: TRBJ2-7; V: TRBV21-1; size: -; D: -
DNA: TGTGCCAGTAGGATCCGGGACAGGGTTCTTGGCTACACCTTC; CDR3: CASRIRDRVLGYTF; J: TRBJ1-2; V: TRBV19; size: -; D: TRBD1
DNA: TGTGCCAGTAGTATAGTTTCGGGACGTAACTATGGCTACACCTTC; CDR3: CASSIVSGRNYGYTF; J: TRBJ1-2; V: TRBV19; size: -; D: -
DNA: TGCGCCAGCAGCTCCCTCGCGCGGAACTCCTACAATGAGCAGTTCTTC; CDR3: CASSSLARNSYNEQFF; J: TRBJ2-1; V: TRBV5-1; size: -; D: -
DNA: TGTGCCAGTAGTATAGGAAGAGGTGGCTACGAGCAGTACTTC; CDR3: CASSIGRGGYEQYF; J: TRBJ2-7; V: TRBV19; size: once; D: -
DNA: TGCGCCAGCAGCCCCGGGACTAGCGGTAGCACAGATACGCAGTATTTT; CDR3: CASSPGTSGSTDTQYF; J: TRBJ2-3; V: TRBV5-1; size: once; D: TRBD2
DNA: TGTGCCAGCAGCCAAAGAACCGGGGAGCTGTTTTTT; CDR3: CASSQRTGELFF; J: TRBJ2-2; V: TRBV14; size: -; D: -
DNA: TGTGCCAGCAGCTTAGGACTAGCGGGCGCCCAGGAGACCCAGTACTTC; CDR3: CASSLGLAGAQETQYF; J: TRBJ2-5; V: TRBV7-8; size: -; D: TRBD2
DNA: TGTGCCAGCAGTTCGTTCCCGGGCTTCAATCAGCCCCAGCATTTT; CDR3: CASSSFPGFNQPQHF; J: TRBJ1-5; V: TRBV28; size: -; D: -
DNA: TGTGCCAGCAGCAGGGTTGGCAATCAGCCCCAGCATTTT; CDR3: CASSRVGNQPQHF; J: TRBJ1-5; V: TRBV11-2; size: -; D: -
DNA: TGTGCCAGCAGCCAAGCTACAGGGTCGGGTGGCTACACCTTC; CDR3: CASSQATGSGGYTF; J: TRBJ1-2; V: TRBV4-2; size: -; D: -
DNA: TGCGCCAGCAGCCCGGCGCTAGGCAATGAGCAGTTCTTC; CDR3: CASSPALGNEQFF; J: TRBJ2-1; V: TRBV5-1; size: -; D: -
DNA: TGCGCCAGCAGCCAAGAAAGGGCGGTAAATGAAAAACTGTTTTTT; CDR3: CASSQERAVNEKLFF; J: TRBJ1-4; V: TRBV4-1; size: few; D: -
DNA: TGTGCCAGCAGTTTCTTGGAGGGCCGTCACAATCAGCCCCAGCATTTT; CDR3: CASSFLEGRHNQPQHF; J: TRBJ1-5; V: TRBV28; size: -; D: -
DNA: TGTGCCAGCAGCTTGGATCGGGGTAGGAAGCAGTTCTTC; CDR3: CASSLDRGRKQFF; J: TRBJ2-1; V: TRBV5-4; size: -; D: -
DNA: TGCGCCAGCAGCGCACGACTAGCGGGAATAGACACAGATACGCAGTATTTT; CDR3: CASSARLAGIDTDTQYF; J: TRBJ2-3; V: TRBV5-1; size: -; D: TRBD2
DNA: TGTGCCAGCAGCTTAGCGCCTACAGAACGCGAGCAGTACTTC; CDR3: CASSLAPTEREQYF; J: TRBJ2-7; V: TRBV7-6; size: once; D: -
DNA: TGCAGCGTTGAAGATGCTAGTCACTACGAGCAGTACTTC; CDR3: CSVEDASHYEQYF; J: TRBJ2-7; V: TRBV29-1; size: -; D: -
DNA: TGCAGCGTTAGCCGGCCAAATGAAAAACTGTTTTTT; CDR3: CSVSRPNEKLFF; J: TRBJ1-4; V: TRBV29-1; size: once; D: -
DNA: TGTGCCAGCAACAGGGCGAGAGACTATGGCTACACCTTC; CDR3: CASNRARDYGYTF; J: TRBJ1-2; V: TRBV2; size: -; D: -
DNA: TGTGCCAGCATTACCAGCGGGCTAGATAACACTGAAGCTTTCTTT; CDR3: CASITSGLDNTEAFF; J: TRBJ1-1; V: TRBV6-5; size: once; D: -
DNA: TGTGCCAGCAGTCGATTTTCCGGGACAGGGGGAAGCGAGCAGTACTTC; CDR3: CASSRFSGTGGSEQYF; J: TRBJ2-7; V: TRBV6-6; size: -; D: TRBD1
DNA: TGTGCCTGGAGTGTCCCCCTTACGAACGAGCAGTACTTC; CDR3: CAWSVPLTNEQYF; J: TRBJ2-7; V: TRBV30; size: -; D: -
DNA: TGTGCCAGCAGCCTAGGGAGGTCTGAAAAACTGTTTTTT; CDR3: CASSLGRSEKLFF; J: TRBJ1-4; V: TRBV2; size: -; D: -
DNA: TGTGCCAGCACCGGGGGGACAGGGCTTTTGACAGATACGCAGTATTTT; CDR3: CASTGGTGLLTDTQYF; J: TRBJ2-3; V: TRBV9; size: -; D: TRBD1
DNA: TGTGCCAGCACCGGACTAGCAGAAGAGACCCAGTACTTC; CDR3: CASTGLAEETQYF; J: TRBJ2-5; V: TRBV6-6; size: -; D: TRBD2
DNA: TGTGCCAGTTACCCCTACAACGGACTCTCCTACAATGAGCAGTTCTTC; CDR3: CASYPYNGLSYNEQFF; J: TRBJ2-1; V: TRBV28; size: -; D: -
DNA: TGCAGCGTTGAACAACTAGCTGTATACGATACGCAGTATTTT; CDR3: CSVEQLAVYDTQYF; J: TRBJ2-3; V: TRBV29-1; size: -; D: -
DNA: TGTGCCAGCAGCGTTGACAGCTCTGGAAACACCATATATTTT; CDR3: CASSVDSSGNTIYF; J: TRBJ1-3; V: TRBV9; size: once; D: -
DNA: TGTGCCAGCAGCGTATTTTCCGGGGGGCCCAGCGGTGAAAAACTGTTTTTT; CDR3: CASSVFSGGPSGEKLFF; J: TRBJ1-4; V: TRBV9; size: -; D: -
DNA: TGTGCCAGCAGTACAGGGGTGGCTGAAGCTTTCTTT; CDR3: CASSTGVAEAFF; J: TRBJ1-1; V: TRBV7-9; size: -; D: TRBD1
DNA: TGTGCCAGCAGCTTATCTAGCGGAAACTACGAGCAGTACTTC; CDR3: CASSLSSGNYEQYF; J: TRBJ2-7; V: TRBV7-3; size: -; D: TRBD2
DNA: TGTGCCAGTAGTCAACTAGCGGGAGGCTTGGCAGATACGCAGTATTTT; CDR3: CASSQLAGGLADTQYF; J: TRBJ2-3; V: TRBV19; size: -; D: TRBD2
DNA: TGTGCCAGCAGCCGCGACGCGGGGGCAGATACGCAGTATTTT; CDR3: CASSRDAGADTQYF; J: TRBJ2-3; V: TRBV5-4; size: -; D: TRBD2
DNA: TGTGCCAGCAGACTGATTTTCGCGGGACAGGGGGTAACCGGGGAGCTGTTTTTT; CDR3: CASRLIFAGQGVTGELFF; J: TRBJ2-2; V: TRBV5-8; size: -; D: TRBD1
DNA: TGCAGCGTTGAGTTGGGGGGCCCTAGCTCCTACAATGAGCAGTTCTTC; CDR3: CSVELGGPSSYNEQFF; J: TRBJ2-1; V: TRBV29-1; size: -; D: -
DNA: TGTGCCAGCAGTCACTTTAGCGGGAGGAACACCGGGGAGCTGTTTTTT; CDR3: CASSHFSGRNTGELFF; J: TRBJ2-2; V: TRBV6-6; size: -; D: TRBD2
DNA: TGTGCCAGCAGACCGGGACAGAGCACCGGGGAGCTGTTTTTT; CDR3: CASRPGQSTGELFF; J: TRBJ2-2; V: TRBV2; size: -; D: TRBD1
DNA: TGTGCCAGCAGCTTGACGGAAACTGATGGCTACACCTTC; CDR3: CASSLTETDGYTF; J: TRBJ1-2; V: TRBV5-4; size: -; D: -
DNA: TGCGCCAGCAGCTCTCCAGGCAACCCTCAGTATTTT; CDR3: CASSSPGNPQYF; J: TRBJ2-3; V: TRBV5-1; size: -; D: -
DNA: TGTGCCAGCAGCTTGGGAGCGGGGTACAATGAGCAGTTCTTC; CDR3: CASSLGAGYNEQFF; J: TRBJ2-1; V: TRBV11-3; size: -; D: TRBD2
DNA: TGTGCCAGCAGCTCGGAGTTGAACCCCTACAATGAGCAGTTCTTC; CDR3: CASSSELNPYNEQFF; J: TRBJ2-1; V: TRBV5-5; size: once; D: -
DNA: TGTGCCAGTACTGGGGTCCCGGGACTGCCGAACACCGGGGAGCTGTTTTTT; CDR3: CASTGVPGLPNTGELFF; J: TRBJ2-2; V: TRBV19; size: -; D: -